This T cell receptor (beta chain) was recorded in a study of breast tumors, draining lymph nodes, adjacent tissues. The study, taken as a whole, reports: Tumor repertoires ranked between lymph nodes and nontumor tissue in diversity, with V and J gene preferences. Luminal-like breast cancer showed significantly higher tumor–nontumor repertoire similarity than basal-like. Data only fit, rather than demonstrated, lymph node origin of most tumor T cells.

TCRdb passed the multiplex PCR reads through MiXCR, listing each CDR3 protein once. The sample lists about 89,000 distinct CDR3 sequences; approximately 30% were seen once. This clonotype has a handful of counts. What it binds is unknown. Being one base from a much bigger clone, this may be a read error. Axillary draining lymph nodes of breast cancer patients supplied the node samples. CDR3 length equals 13 residues. In germline, CDR1 is SGHAT, CDR2 FQNNGV. The clonotype originates from a female donor with breast cancer. Some clones in this sample may be carry-over from other donors' samples. The chain couples TRBV11-2 to TRBJ2-7; D gene ambiguous. Sequencing was performed on axillary lymph node tissue. CDR3 loop: CASSYPSSSEQYF. In DNA form, the CDR3 reads TGTGCCAGCAGCTATCCCAGCTCCTCCGAGCAGTACTTC.